This T cell receptor beta chain was recovered during a study of cytomegalovirus exposure and HLA in healthy donors. Study-wide findings and caveats: Data from an earlier analysis indicated that most TCR beta V segments were productive either about 90% or about 30% of the time.

Note on this clone: The antigen is undetermined.

CDR3 length equals 17 residues. Germline V gene data show CDR1 as LGHNA and CDR2 as YNFKEQ. The V gene end was trimmed by 1 base and the J gene end by 3 bases; junction bases not matched to a gene: 9. 13 Jbeta primers and 60 Vbeta primers were used for the PCR. The protocol was immunoSEQ multiplex PCR, while the TCRdb copy is restricted to in-frame clones and leaves out a portion. This sample carries about 160,000 clones, about 85% of them seen once, and the ten largest clones take approximately 2%. The receptor comes from a young man in good health and CMV-seropositive. Sequencing was performed on PBMCs. V and J are TRBV4-2 and TRBJ1-2; TRBD1 matches at 9 bases. CDR3 DNA: TGTGCCAGCAGCCAAGTCCCGACAGGGGGGGTAGACTATGGCTACACCTTC. Its translation is CASSQVPTGGVDYGYTF.